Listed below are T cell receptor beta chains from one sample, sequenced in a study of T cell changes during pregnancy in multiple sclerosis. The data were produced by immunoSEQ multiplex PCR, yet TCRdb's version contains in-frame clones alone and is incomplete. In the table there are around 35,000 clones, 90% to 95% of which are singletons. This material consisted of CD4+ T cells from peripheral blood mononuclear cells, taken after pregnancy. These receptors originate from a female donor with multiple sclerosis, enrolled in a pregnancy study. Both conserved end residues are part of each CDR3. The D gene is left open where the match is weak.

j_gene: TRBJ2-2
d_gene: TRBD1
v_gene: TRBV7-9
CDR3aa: CASSQMGQWGTGELFF

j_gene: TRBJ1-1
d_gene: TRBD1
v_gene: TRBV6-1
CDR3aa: CASSLDRTAFF

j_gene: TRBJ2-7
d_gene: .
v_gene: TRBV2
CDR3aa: CASRQGPTYEQYF

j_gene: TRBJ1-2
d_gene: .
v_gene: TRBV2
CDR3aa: CASTEAKSGYTF

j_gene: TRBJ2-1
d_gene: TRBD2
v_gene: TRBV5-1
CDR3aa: CASSSGLAGGSYNEQFF

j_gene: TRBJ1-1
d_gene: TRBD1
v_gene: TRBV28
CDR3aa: CASRAGQGRGMNTEAFF

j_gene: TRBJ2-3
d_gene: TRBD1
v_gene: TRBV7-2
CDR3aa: CASSSEGQGRGDTQYF

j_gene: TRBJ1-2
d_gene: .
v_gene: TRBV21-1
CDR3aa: CASSKLRVHGYTF

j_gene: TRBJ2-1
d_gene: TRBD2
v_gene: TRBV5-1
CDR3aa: CASSPDQSGGAYNEQFF

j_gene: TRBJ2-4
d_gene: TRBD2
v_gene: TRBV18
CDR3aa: CASSQRLAGVNLAKNIQYF

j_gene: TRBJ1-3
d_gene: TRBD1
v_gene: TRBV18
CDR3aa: CASSPGQGFSSGNTIYF

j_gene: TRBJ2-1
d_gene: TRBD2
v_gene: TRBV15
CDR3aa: CATSTRTSGDNEQFF

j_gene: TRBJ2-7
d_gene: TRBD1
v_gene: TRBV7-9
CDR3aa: CASSSLLWDRGDWEQYF

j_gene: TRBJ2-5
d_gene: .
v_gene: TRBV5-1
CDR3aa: CASSLVPVEETQYF

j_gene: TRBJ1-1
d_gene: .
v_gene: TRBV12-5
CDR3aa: CASGLGAVVTEAFF

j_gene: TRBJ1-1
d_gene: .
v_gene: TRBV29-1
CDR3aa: CSVAYRLKNTEAFF

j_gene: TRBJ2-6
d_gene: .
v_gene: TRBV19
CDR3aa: CASSSGVSGANVLTF

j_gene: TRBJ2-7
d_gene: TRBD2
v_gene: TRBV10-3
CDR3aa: CAISDLTSATYEQYF

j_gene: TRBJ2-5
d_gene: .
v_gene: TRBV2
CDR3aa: CASSSGIQETQYF